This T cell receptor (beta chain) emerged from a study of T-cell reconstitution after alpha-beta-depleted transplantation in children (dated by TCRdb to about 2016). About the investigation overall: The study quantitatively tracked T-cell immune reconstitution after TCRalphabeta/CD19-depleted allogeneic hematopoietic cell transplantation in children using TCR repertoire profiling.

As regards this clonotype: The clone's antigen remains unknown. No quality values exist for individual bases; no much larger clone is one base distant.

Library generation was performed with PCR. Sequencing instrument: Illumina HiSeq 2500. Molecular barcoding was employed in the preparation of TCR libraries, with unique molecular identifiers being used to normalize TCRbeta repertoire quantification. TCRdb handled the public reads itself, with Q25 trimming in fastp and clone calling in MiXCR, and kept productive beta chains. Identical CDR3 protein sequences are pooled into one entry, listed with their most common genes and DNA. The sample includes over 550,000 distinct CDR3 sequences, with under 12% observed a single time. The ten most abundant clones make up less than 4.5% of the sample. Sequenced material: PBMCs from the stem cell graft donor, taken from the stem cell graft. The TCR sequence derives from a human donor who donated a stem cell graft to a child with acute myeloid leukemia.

The CDR3 protein: CASSPSGRGGNQPQHF. DNA sequence: TGTGCCAGCAGCCCCTCAGGGAGGGGTGGCAATCAGCCCCAGCATTTT. The rearrangement combines TRBV7-2 with TRBJ1-5; possibly the D gene is TRBD1, per 5 matching bases. The cysteine opens and the phenylalanine closes a CDR3 of 16 amino acids. The sequence is cut down to CDR3 DNA, 48 bases in frame from base 1. V drops 5 bases and J drops 2 bases, leaving 16 bases in between. The CDR1 and CDR2 encoded by the germline V gene are SGHTA and FQGNSA.